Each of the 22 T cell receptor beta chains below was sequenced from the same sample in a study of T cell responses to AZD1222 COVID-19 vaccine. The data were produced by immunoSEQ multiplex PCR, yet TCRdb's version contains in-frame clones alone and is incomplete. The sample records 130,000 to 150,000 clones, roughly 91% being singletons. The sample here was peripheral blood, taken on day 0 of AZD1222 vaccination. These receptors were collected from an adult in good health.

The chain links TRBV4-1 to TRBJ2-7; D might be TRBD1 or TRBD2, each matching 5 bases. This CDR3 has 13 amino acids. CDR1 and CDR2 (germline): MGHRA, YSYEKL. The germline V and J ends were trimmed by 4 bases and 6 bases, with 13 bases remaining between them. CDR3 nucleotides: TGCGCCAGCAGCCCAAGGACGAGGGGCGAGCAGTACTTC. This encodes CASSPRTRGEQYF.

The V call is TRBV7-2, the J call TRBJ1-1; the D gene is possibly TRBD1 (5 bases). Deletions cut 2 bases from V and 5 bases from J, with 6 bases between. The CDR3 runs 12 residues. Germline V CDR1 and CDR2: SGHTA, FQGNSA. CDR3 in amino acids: CASSLWGTEAFF. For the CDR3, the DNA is TGTGCCAGCAGCTTATGGGGGACTGAAGCTTTCTTT.

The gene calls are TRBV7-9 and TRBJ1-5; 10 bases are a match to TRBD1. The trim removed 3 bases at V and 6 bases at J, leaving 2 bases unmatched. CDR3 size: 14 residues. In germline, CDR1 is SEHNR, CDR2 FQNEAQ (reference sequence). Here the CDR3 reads CASSLGTGAQPQHF. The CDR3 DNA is TGTGCCAGCAGCTTGGGGACAGGGGCTCAGCCCCAGCATTTT.

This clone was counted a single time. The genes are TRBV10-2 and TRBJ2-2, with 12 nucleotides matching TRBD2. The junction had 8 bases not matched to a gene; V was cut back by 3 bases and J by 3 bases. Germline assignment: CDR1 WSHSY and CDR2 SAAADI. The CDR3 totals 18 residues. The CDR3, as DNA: TGCGCCAGCAGTGACCTACTTCTAGCGGGAGGGGACACCGGGGAGCTGTTTTTT. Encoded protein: CASSDLLLAGGDTGELFF.

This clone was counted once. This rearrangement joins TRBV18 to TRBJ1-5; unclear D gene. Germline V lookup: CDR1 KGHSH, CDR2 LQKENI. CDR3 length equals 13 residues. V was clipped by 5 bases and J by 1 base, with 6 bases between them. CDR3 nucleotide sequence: TGTGCCAGCTCATTAGGAAGCAATCAGCCCCAGCATTTT. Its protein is CASSLGSNQPQHF.

The CDR3 DNA reads as TGTGCCAGCAGCCAAGATTGGGGAGGGGTGAACACTGAAGCTTTCTTT. This codes for CASSQDWGGVNTEAFF. The chain is built from TRBV14 and TRBJ1-1; D may be TRBD1 (5 bases). Trimming removed 0 bases at V and 0 bases at J, with 11 bases between. The CDR3 sequence is 16 residues long. CDR1 SGHDN and CDR2 FVKESK come from the germline V gene.

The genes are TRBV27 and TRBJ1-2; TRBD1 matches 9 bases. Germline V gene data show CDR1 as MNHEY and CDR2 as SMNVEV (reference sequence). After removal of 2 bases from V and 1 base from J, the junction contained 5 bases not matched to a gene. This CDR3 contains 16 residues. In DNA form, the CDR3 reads TGTGCCAGCAGTTTAAACAGGGGGCAACGTAACTATGGCTACACCTTC. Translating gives CASSLNRGQRNYGYTF.

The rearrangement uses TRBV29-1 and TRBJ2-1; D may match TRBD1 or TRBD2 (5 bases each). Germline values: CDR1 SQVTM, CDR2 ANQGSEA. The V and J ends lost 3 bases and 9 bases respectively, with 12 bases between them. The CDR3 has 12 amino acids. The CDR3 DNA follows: TGCAGCGTTGAGGGGGTGCAGTCTGAGCAGTTCTTC. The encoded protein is CSVEGVQSEQFF.

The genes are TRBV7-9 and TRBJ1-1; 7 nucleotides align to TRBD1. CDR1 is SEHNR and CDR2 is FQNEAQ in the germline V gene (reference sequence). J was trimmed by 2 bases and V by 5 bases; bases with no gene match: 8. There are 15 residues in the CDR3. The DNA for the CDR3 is TGTGCCAGCAGCCTAAGGGGGCGAAGAAACACTGAAGCTTTCTTT. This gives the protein CASSLRGRRNTEAFF.

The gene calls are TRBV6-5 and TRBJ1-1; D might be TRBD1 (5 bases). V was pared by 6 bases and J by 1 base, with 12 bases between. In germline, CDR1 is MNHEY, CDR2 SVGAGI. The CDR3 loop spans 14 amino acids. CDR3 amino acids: CASRPQASNTEAFF. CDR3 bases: TGTGCCAGCAGGCCACAGGCCTCGAACACTGAAGCTTTCTTT.

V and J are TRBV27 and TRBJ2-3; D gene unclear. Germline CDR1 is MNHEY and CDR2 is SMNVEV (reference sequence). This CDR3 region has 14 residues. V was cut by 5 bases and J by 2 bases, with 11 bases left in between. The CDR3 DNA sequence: TGTGCCAGCAGTAAGTTTGTGGCCACAGATACGCAGTATTTT. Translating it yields CASSKFVATDTQYF.

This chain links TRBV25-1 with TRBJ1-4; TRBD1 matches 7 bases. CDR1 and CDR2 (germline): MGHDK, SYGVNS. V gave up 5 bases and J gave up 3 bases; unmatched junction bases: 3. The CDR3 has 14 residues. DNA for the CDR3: TGTGCCAGCAGTAGCGACAGGGCTAATGAAAAACTGTTTTTT. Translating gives CASSSDRANEKLFF.

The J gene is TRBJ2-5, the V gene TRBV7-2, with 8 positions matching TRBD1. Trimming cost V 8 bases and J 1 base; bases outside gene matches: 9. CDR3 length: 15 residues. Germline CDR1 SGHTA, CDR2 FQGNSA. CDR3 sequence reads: CASALGQAFQETQYF. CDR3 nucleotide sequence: TGTGCCAGCGCCCTGGGACAGGCCTTCCAAGAGACCCAGTACTTC.

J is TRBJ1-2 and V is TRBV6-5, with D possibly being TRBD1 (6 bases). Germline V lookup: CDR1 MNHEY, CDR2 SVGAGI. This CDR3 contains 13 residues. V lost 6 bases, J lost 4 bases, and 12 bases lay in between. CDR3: CASRLTGAYGYTF. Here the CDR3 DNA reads TGTGCCAGCAGGCTGACAGGCGCCTATGGCTACACCTTC.

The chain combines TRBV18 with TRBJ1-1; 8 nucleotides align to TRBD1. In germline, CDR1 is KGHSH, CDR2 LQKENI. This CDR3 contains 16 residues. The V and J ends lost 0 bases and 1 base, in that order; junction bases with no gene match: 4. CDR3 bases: TGTGCCAGCTCACCACCAAGACAGGGGTGGAACACTGAAGCTTTCTTT. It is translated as CASSPPRQGWNTEAFF. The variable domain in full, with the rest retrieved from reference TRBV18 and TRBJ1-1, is NAGVMQNPRHLVRRRGQEARLRCSPMKGHSHVYWYRQLPEEGLKFMVYLQKENIIDESGMPKERFSAEFPKEGPSILRIQQVVRGDSAAYFCASSPPRQGWNTEAFFGQGTRLTVV.

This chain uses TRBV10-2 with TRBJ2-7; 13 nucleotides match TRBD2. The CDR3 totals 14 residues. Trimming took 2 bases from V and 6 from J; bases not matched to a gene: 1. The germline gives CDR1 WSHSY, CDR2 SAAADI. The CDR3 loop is CASSETSGRGEQYF. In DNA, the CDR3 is TGCGCCAGCAGTGAGACTAGCGGGAGGGGCGAGCAGTACTTC.

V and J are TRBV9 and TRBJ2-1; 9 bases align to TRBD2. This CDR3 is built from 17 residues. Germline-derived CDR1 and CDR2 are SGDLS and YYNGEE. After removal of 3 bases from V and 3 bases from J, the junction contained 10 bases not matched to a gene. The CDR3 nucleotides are TGTGCCAGCAGCGAGAGGGGTCAAGCGGGGGGCTACAATGAGCAGTTCTTC. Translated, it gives CASSERGQAGGYNEQFF.

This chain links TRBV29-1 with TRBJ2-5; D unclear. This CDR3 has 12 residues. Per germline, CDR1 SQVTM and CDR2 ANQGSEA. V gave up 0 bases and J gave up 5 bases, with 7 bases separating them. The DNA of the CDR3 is TGCAGCGTTGAAGACAATCGGGAGACCCAGTACTTC. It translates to CSVEDNRETQYF.

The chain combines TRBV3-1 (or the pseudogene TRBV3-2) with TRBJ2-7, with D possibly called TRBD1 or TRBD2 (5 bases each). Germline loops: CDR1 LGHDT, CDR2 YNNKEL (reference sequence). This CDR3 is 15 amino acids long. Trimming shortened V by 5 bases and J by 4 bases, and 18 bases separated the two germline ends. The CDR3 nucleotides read TGTGCCAGCAGCGGAGGCCCAGGGACGATTTACGAGCAGTACTTC. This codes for CASSGGPGTIYEQYF.

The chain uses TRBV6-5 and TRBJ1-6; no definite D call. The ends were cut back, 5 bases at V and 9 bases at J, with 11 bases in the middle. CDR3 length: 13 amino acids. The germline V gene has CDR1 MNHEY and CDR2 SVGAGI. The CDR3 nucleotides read TGTGCCAGCAGTACAAGGGTACCTTCACCCCTCCACTTT. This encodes CASSTRVPSPLHF.

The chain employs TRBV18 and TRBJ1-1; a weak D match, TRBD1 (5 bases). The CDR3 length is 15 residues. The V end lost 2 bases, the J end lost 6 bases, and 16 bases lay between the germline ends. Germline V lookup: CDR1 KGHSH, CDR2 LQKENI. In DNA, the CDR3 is TGTGCCAGCTCACCAATGACAGTTGATAACTCTGAAGCTTTCTTT. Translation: CASSPMTVDNSEAFF.

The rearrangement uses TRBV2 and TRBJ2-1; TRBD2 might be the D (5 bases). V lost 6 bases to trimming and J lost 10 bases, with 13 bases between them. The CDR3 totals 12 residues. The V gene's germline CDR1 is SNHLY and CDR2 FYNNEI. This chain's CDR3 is CASRWTPGEQFF. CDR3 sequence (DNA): TGTGCCAGCAGATGGACGCCGGGGGAGCAGTTCTTC.